This passage covers 15 T cell receptor beta chains from one sample sequenced in a study of Ad26.COV2.S vaccination and SARS-CoV-2 variants. Clones were sequenced by immunoSEQ multiplex PCR, and TCRdb holds only the in-frame ones, with some missing. The sample carries about 680,000 clones, around 89% recorded once. Treatment indicated: around 19 received Ad26.COV2.S at low or high dose, single or two shots; several received placebo; per-sample allocation not given. Sampling occurred on day 63 after the first vaccine or placebo injection. The material sequenced was peripheral blood, taken in a trial of Ad26.COV2.S vaccine versus placebo. These receptors all stem from a person between 18 and 65 years old who received the Ad26.COV2.S COVID-19 vaccine or a placebo.

This chain joins TRBV27 and TRBJ2-6, with D perhaps matching TRBD1 (5 bases). Trimming cost V 2 bases and J 2 bases, with 13 bases left between them. Germline lookup yields CDR1 MNHEY and CDR2 SMNVEV (reference sequence). The CDR3 length is 17 residues. The CDR3 loop is CASSLRASGTGANVLTF. In DNA, the CDR3 is TGTGCCAGCAGTTTAAGGGCGTCAGGGACTGGGGCCAACGTCCTGACTTTC.

This chain links TRBV19 with TRBJ1-5; weak D call: TRBD1 (6 bases). The CDR3 is 14 residues long. Germline CDR1 and CDR2: LNHDA and SQIVND (reference sequence). V was trimmed by 5 bases and J by 2 bases, leaving 10 bases between them. The CDR3 loop reads CASSLYRGNQPQHF. DNA of the CDR3: TGTGCCAGTAGTCTCTACAGGGGCAATCAGCCCCAGCATTTT.

The gene calls are TRBV25-1 and TRBJ2-6; TRBD1 might be the D (6 bases). The CDR3 spans 16 residues. V shed 3 bases and J shed 1 base, with 10 bases lying between them. Germline V gives CDR1 MGHDK, CDR2 SYGVNS. Written as DNA, the CDR3 is TGTGCCAGCAGTGACCATACAGGGTCTGGGGCCAACGTCCTGACTTTC. Its protein is CASSDHTGSGANVLTF.

V and J are TRBV4-2 and TRBJ1-1; D is unresolved. This CDR3 is 13 amino acids long. The V end was cut by 6 bases, the J end by 0 bases, with 8 bases between. The germline V gene has CDR1 LGHNA and CDR2 YNFKEQ. The CDR3 coding sequence is TGTGCCAGCAGAGGAAACCTGAACACTGAAGCTTTCTTT. As protein: CASRGNLNTEAFF.

The genes are TRBV28 and TRBJ1-2, with 11 bases aligning to TRBD1. The germline CDR1 and CDR2 sequences are MDHEN and SYDVKM. V shed 8 bases, J shed 3 bases, and the junction held 11 bases outside the gene matches. The CDR3 runs to 16 residues. CDR3 amino acids: CASGRRTGGSHYGYTF. The CDR3 DNA reads TGTGCCAGCGGACGCAGGACAGGGGGCTCACACTATGGCTACACCTTC.

The V call is TRBV5-5, the J call TRBJ1-1; 7 positions agree with TRBD1. The CDR3 totals 15 residues. Trimming took 4 bases from V and 1 from J; bases not matched to a gene: 7. Germline V gene data show CDR1 as SGHKS and CDR2 as YYEKEE (reference sequence). This CDR3 is CASSLFGTENTEAFF. The CDR3, as DNA: TGTGCCAGCAGCCTTTTCGGGACAGAGAACACTGAAGCTTTCTTT.

A few counts support this clone. The rearrangement uses TRBV27 and TRBJ1-6; the D is unclear. Looked up from germline, CDR1 is MNHEY and CDR2 is SMNVEV (reference sequence). The CDR3 consists of 15 residues. V dropped 6 bases and J dropped 1 base, with 10 bases sitting between them. CDR3 protein: CASRPSGSYNSPLHF. The CDR3 DNA is TGTGCCAGCAGACCTTCGGGGTCCTATAATTCACCCCTCCACTTT.

V and J are TRBV10-3 and TRBJ2-2, with 11 bases matching TRBD2. Germline-derived CDR1 and CDR2 are ENHRY and SYGVKD. Trimming removed 4 bases from V and 4 bases from J; junction bases left unmatched: 8. The CDR3 length is 17 residues. The CDR3 is CAISVHLAGGTTGELFF. The CDR3 DNA reads as TGTGCCATCAGTGTCCATCTAGCGGGAGGAACCACCGGGGAGCTGTTTTTT.

The chain couples TRBV11-3 to TRBJ2-7, with TRBD2 as a possible D gene (6 bases). The CDR3 loop spans 14 amino acids. CDR1 and CDR2 from the germline V gene are SGHNT and YENEEA. V lost 4 bases and J 2 bases, leaving 12 bases between the germline ends. CDR3 amino acids: CASSSGTFPYEQYF. The CDR3 region has the DNA TGTGCCAGCAGCTCCGGGACTTTTCCCTACGAGCAGTACTTC.

The chain has TRBV27 and TRBJ2-1; no clear D gene. This CDR3 is built from 13 residues. The germline V gene has CDR1 MNHEY and CDR2 SMNVEV (reference sequence). V lost 3 bases and J 4 bases, leaving 7 bases between the germline ends. The CDR3, as DNA: TGTGCCAGCAGTTTTGCAGCTTACAATGAGCAGTTCTTC. Translating it yields CASSFAAYNEQFF.

The chain has TRBV5-6 and TRBJ2-3; D is undetermined. The germline CDR1 and CDR2 sequences are SGHDT and YYEEEE. V was trimmed by 0 bases and J by 3 bases, leaving 14 bases between them. CDR3 length: 16 amino acids. This CDR3 is CASSLAGPARTDTQYF. CDR3 nucleotides: TGTGCCAGCAGCTTGGCCGGCCCAGCACGGACAGATACGCAGTATTTT.

J is TRBJ1-5 and V is TRBV9, with a tentative D call TRBD1 (5 bases). The CDR3 is 16 amino acids. Trimming pared 4 bases from V and 7 bases from J, leaving 21 bases between. The germline V gene encodes CDR1 SGDLS and CDR2 YYNGEE. Written as DNA, the CDR3 is TGTGCCAGCAGCCCGGGGCCCTTAGAGGTGGGGCAGCCCCAGCATTTT. Amino acid sequence: CASSPGPLEVGQPQHF.

The chain is built from TRBV5-1 and TRBJ2-1, with D possibly being TRBD2 (6 bases). Trimming stripped 7 bases from V and 0 bases from J, with 11 bases between. Germline V lookup: CDR1 SGHRS, CDR2 YFSETQ. The CDR3 has 14 residues. For the CDR3, the DNA is TGCGCCAGCCGGGACTCGAGCTCCTACAATGAGCAGTTCTTC. Amino acids: CASRDSSSYNEQFF.

The chain recombines TRBV5-6 with TRBJ2-3; 8 bases match TRBD2. From germline, CDR1 is SGHDT and CDR2 YYEEEE. This CDR3 contains 15 residues. V trimming: 4 bases; J trimming: 3 bases; junction bases outside the gene matches: 7. The CDR3 DNA reads TGTGCCAGCAGCCCCCCGGGACTAGTAACAGATACGCAGTATTTT. It yields the protein CASSPPGLVTDTQYF.

The rearrangement links TRBV4-2 to TRBJ1-1; the D is unclear. Germline V gene sequence: CDR1 LGHNA, CDR2 YNFKEQ. Trimming shortened V by 0 bases and J by 5 bases, and 16 bases separated the two germline ends. This CDR3 has 16 residues. The CDR3 sequence is CASSQDIGPPRTEAFF. CDR3 nucleotides: TGTGCCAGCAGCCAAGACATCGGGCCTCCTCGGACTGAAGCTTTCTTT.